These 10 T cell receptor beta chains were all obtained from the same sample, sequenced in a study of T cell responses to AZD1222 COVID-19 vaccine (dated by TCRdb to the early 2020s). Libraries were prepared through the immunoSEQ multiplex PCR assay. TCRdb re-hosts the immuneACCESS table, in-frame sequences only. Its copies lack some clones; in the studies checked, an unresolved V gene accounts for under half of them, and the cause for the rest is not known. The sample data list about 100,000 clones, and about 89% of these were observed just once. The ten largest account for just over 4% of the sample. The time point tag for this specimen amounts to: baseline before first vaccination. The treatment or condition label here, explained by the study, means: meningococcal conjugate vaccine given as trial control. This material consisted of peripheral blood, taken on day 0 of MenACWY control vaccination. These receptors were taken from an adult in good health.

The J gene is TRBJ1-2, the V gene TRBV30, with TRBD1 matching 7 bases. The CDR3 length is 13 residues. Germline CDR1 and CDR2: GTSNPN and SVGIG (reference sequence). Trimming at V came to 3 bases and at J to 13 bases, leaving 14 bases not matched to a gene. The CDR3 spells CAWSQPGQNTPTF. The CDR3 coding sequence is TGTGCCTGGAGCCAACCGGGACAGAATACGCCCACCTTC.

The genes are TRBV29-1 and TRBJ2-7, with 9 bases that match TRBD1. CDR3 length: 14 residues. Per the germline V gene, CDR1 is SQVTM and CDR2 is ANQGSEA. V was pared by 1 base and J by 3 bases, with 4 bases of the junction left unmatched. The CDR3 DNA reads as TGCAGCGTTGAAGGGGGACAGGGTTTCTACGAGCAGTACTTC. Its protein product is CSVEGGQGFYEQYF.

In its sample, this clone was seen a few times. J is TRBJ2-7 and V is TRBV9; no clear D. This CDR3 spans 15 amino acids. V was trimmed by 0 bases and J by 2 bases, leaving 12 bases between them. CDR1 is SGDLS, CDR2 YYNGEE, per germline. The CDR3 sequence is CASSVGPTVTYEQYF. The CDR3 nucleotides are TGTGCCAGCAGCGTAGGGCCGACCGTCACCTACGAGCAGTACTTC. Drawing the rest from reference TRBV9 and TRBJ2-7, the complete variable domain is DSGVTQTPKHLITATGQRVTLRCSPRSGDLSVYWYQQSLDQGLQFLIQYYNGEERAKGNILERFSAQQFPDLHSELNLSSLELGDSALYFCASSVGPTVTYEQYFGPGTRLTVT.

This clone was seen once. The V call is TRBV5-1, the J call TRBJ1-6; no firm D call. This CDR3 spans 15 amino acids. Germline CDR1 reads SGHRS; CDR2 reads YFSETQ. V lost 3 bases and J lost 0, with 7 bases in between. DNA of the CDR3: TGCGCCAGCAGCTGGGCCAGCTCCTATAATTCACCCCTCCACTTT. It translates to CASSWASSYNSPLHF.

The chain joins TRBV13 to TRBJ2-7, with TRBD1 identical over 7 bases. CDR3 length: 15 amino acids. With 5 bases clipped from V and 9 bases from J, the junction kept 16 bases outside the gene matches. Germline V gives CDR1 PRHDT, CDR2 FYEKMQ (reference sequence). The CDR3 bases are TGTGCCAGCAGCATAAGACAGGGTACGCGGCAAGTGCAGTACTTC. Translating it yields CASSIRQGTRQVQYF. Filled out from reference TRBV13 and TRBJ2-7, the complete variable domain reads AAGVIQSPRHLIKEKRETATLKCYPIPRHDTVYWYQQGPGQDPQFLISFYEKMQSDKGSIPDRFSAQQFSDYHSELNMSSLELGDSALYFCASSIRQGTRQVQYFGPGTRLTVT.

The CDR3 spells CARERAGVPYEQYF. CDR3 nucleotides: TGTGCCAGGGAAAGAGCGGGAGTACCCTACGAGCAGTACTTC. V usage is TRBV2 and J usage is TRBJ2-7; 8 nucleotides agree with TRBD2. CDR1 is SNHLY, CDR2 FYNNEI, per germline. CDR3 length: 14 residues. The V and J ends lost 9 bases and 2 bases, in that order; junction bases with no gene match: 9.

This rearrangement joins TRBV11-2 to TRBJ2-1; possible D gene TRBD1, 6 bases. The CDR3 covers 13 residues. The V gene lost 3 bases and the J gene lost 6 bases, with 9 bases spanning the gap. From germline, CDR1 is SGHAT and CDR2 FQNNGV. Here the CDR3 DNA reads TGTGCCAGCAGCTTTTCAGGGGCCAATGAGCAGTTCTTC. Translating it yields CASSFSGANEQFF. Full variable domain (outside the CDR3, taken from reference TRBV11-2 and TRBJ2-1): EAGVAQSPRYKIIEKRQSVAFWCNPISGHATLYWYQQILGQGPKLLIQFQNNGVVDDSQLPKDRFSAERLKGVDSTLKIQPAKLEDSAVYLCASSFSGANEQFFGPGTRLTVL.

The V and J genes are TRBV7-9 and TRBJ1-5; D may be TRBD1 (6 bases). The ends were cut back, 5 bases at V and 6 bases at J, with 14 bases in the middle. The CDR3 sequence is 14 residues long. The germline V gene has CDR1 SEHNR and CDR2 FQNEAQ (reference sequence). CDR3 loop: CASSPQGPGQPQHF. The CDR3 DNA reads TGTGCCAGCAGCCCACAGGGACCTGGTCAGCCCCAGCATTTT.

The V call is TRBV2, the J call TRBJ1-2; D call uncertain. Germline values: CDR1 SNHLY, CDR2 FYNNEI. Trimming stripped 2 bases from V and 0 bases from J, with 13 bases between. This CDR3 contains 16 residues. CDR3 coding DNA: TGTGCCAGCAGTGAACTTCAGCCCTTAGCTAACTATGGCTACACCTTC. Its translation is CASSELQPLANYGYTF.

The rearrangement joins TRBV18 to TRBJ1-1; no firm D call. The CDR3 is 14 amino acids. Deletions cut 3 bases from V and 1 base from J, with 9 bases between. CDR1 is KGHSH and CDR2 is LQKENI in the germline V gene. The CDR3 protein is CASSPNTGNTEAFF. The DNA for the CDR3 is TGTGCCAGCTCACCCAACACGGGGAACACTGAAGCTTTCTTT.